This section outlines one TCR beta chain sequence together with its context. This entry is derived from a study of blood T cell repertoires in COVID-19. Across the study: From the United States, Italy and Spain came samples of acute and convalescent COVID-19. T cells, B-cell-depleted T cells, or PBMCs provided the cDNA or gDNA that served as material.

Followed over time, Seattle patients had been enrolled while infection was active. Measured with immunoSEQ multiplex PCR; TCRdb has only the in-frame clones, and not every one. The table has over 55,000 clones, 75% to 90% seen once; the top ten hold roughly a fifth. V was pared by 4 bases and J by 3 bases, with 1 base of the junction left unmatched. CDR3 size: 13 residues. Germline-derived CDR1 and CDR2 are LNHDA and SQIVND (reference sequence). Sequencing used peripheral blood. The TCR sequence derives from a woman aged 80 or over with COVID-19, enrolled during active disease. The V gene is TRBV19, the J gene TRBJ1-2; 8 bases align to TRBD1. The CDR3 nucleotides are TGTGCCAGTAGTAAGACAGGGGACTATGGCTACACCTTC. As protein: CASSKTGDYGYTF.